The source of this T cell receptor beta chain is a study of technical replicates of blood from a few donors. Using immunoSEQ multiplex PCR, the repertoire was profiled, and TCRdb retains in-frame clones only, with some absent. The sample holds about 69,000 clones; over 70% are singletons and the top ten take around 4.6%. CDR3 length equals 18 residues. J was trimmed by 0 bases and V by 7 bases; bases with no gene match: 15. The germline V gene encodes CDR1 SGHAT and CDR2 FQNNGV. Sequencing was performed on PBMCs. This TCR derives from a human donor in good health. Some clones in this sample may be carry-over from other donors' samples. This rearrangement joins TRBV11-2 to TRBJ2-4; 7 bases map to TRBD1. The CDR3 DNA sequence: TGTGCCAGCACCTCTCCTACGAGACAGGGATTAGCCAAAAACATTCAGTACTTC. Protein: CASTSPTRQGLAKNIQYF.